Listed here are 31 T cell receptor beta chains from one sample, sequenced in a study of T cells in Graves' hyperthyroidism and ophthalmopathy. The investigators amplified TCR beta CDR3 regions from RNA transcripts. TCR CDR3 regions were first amplified by RT-PCR with HTBI primers. From the multiplex PCR reads, TCRdb called clonotypes with MiXCR, one entry per CDR3 protein. The sample lists hundreds of thousands of distinct CDR3 sequences, 35% seen once, with 30% to 40% in the top ten. The sample consisted of blood. These TCRs come from a woman aged 40 to 55 with Graves' hyperthyroidism.

This clonotype was detected a few times. The chain links TRBV5-8 to TRBJ2-7; no clear D gene. The V end was cut by 3 bases, the J end by 1 base, with 8 bases between. Germline lookup yields CDR1 SGHTS and CDR2 YDEGEE. This CDR3 region has 13 residues. CDR3: CASSSRNSYEQYF. The CDR3 coding sequence is TGTGCCAGCAGCTCCAGAAATTCCTACGAGCAGTACTTC.

This clonotype came up many times. The chain links TRBV20-1 to TRBJ1-5, with D possibly matching TRBD1 (5 bases). The CDR3 covers 13 residues. Trimming shortened V by 6 bases and J by 3 bases, and 12 bases separated the two germline ends. Germline CDR1 and CDR2: DFQATT and SNEGSKA (reference sequence). CDR3 in amino acids: CSAQGYPNQPQHF. The CDR3 DNA is TGCAGTGCCCAGGGTTACCCCAATCAGCCCCAGCATTTT.

In its sample, this clonotype was seen many times. The chain has TRBV10-3 and TRBJ1-3; D is perhaps TRBD1 (5 bases). From germline, CDR1 is ENHRY and CDR2 SYGVKD. The CDR3 contains 18 residues. Deletions cut 8 bases from V and 0 bases from J, with 23 bases between. This chain's CDR3 is CAIALLGGTEHSGNTIYF. For the CDR3, the DNA is TGTGCCATCGCACTTTTGGGGGGGACGGAGCACTCTGGAAACACCATATATTTT.

The chain carries TRBV7-2 and TRBJ2-7; possible D gene TRBD1, 5 bases. Gene TRBJ2-4 matches the end of the DNA better, so the J call may be wrong. The CDR3 runs to 13 residues. CDR1 is SGHTA, CDR2 FQGNSA, per germline. The CDR3 coding sequence is TGTGCCAGCAGTATGCAGACAGCTTCCATTCAGTACTTC. Its translation: CASSMQTASIQYF.

This clonotype was seen only once. One end of the junction is discordant with germline, which a read error may explain. The chain combines TRBV19 with TRBJ1-1, with no clear D. Germline CDR1 is LNHDA and CDR2 is SQIVND (reference sequence). The CDR3 length is 13 residues. For the CDR3, the DNA is TGTGCCAGTAGTGGGTCACAGCACACTGAAGCTTCCTTT. It translates to CASSGSQHTEASF.

V is TRBV20-1 and J is TRBJ2-7; 12 bases are a match to TRBD1. The V gene end was trimmed by 5 bases and the J gene end by 7 bases; junction bases not matched to a gene: 9. Germline CDR1 reads DFQATT; CDR2 reads SNEGSKA (reference sequence). The CDR3 is 14 residues long. The CDR3 coding sequence is TGCAGTGCTGATCCGGGACAGGGGGCAGAAGAGCAGTACTTC. Protein: CSADPGQGAEEQYF.

Regarding this clonotype: Given a much more abundant clone one base away, this may be a read error. J is TRBJ1-1 and V is TRBV10-2; possible D gene TRBD1, 6 bases. The CDR3 runs to 14 residues. Germline V gene sequence: CDR1 WSHSY, CDR2 SAAADI. The CDR3 DNA sequence: TGTGCCAGCAGCCCCTGGAGGGGGGGCACTGAAGCTTTCTTT. Its translation: CASSPWRGGTEAFF.

This clonotype turned up a few times. The V gene is TRBV6-6, the J gene TRBJ1-3; no clear D. The germline gives CDR1 MNHNY, CDR2 SVGAGI (reference sequence). With 2 bases removed from V and 0 bases from J, the gap between germline ends came to 8 bases. The CDR3 spans 15 residues. The CDR3, as DNA: TGTGCCAGCAGTTACGGGGAAGGCTCTGGAAACACCATATATTTT. Encoded protein: CASSYGEGSGNTIYF.

This clonotype came up many times. The chain combines TRBV24-1 with TRBJ2-7; 8 nucleotides align to TRBD1. J lost 5 bases, V lost 2 bases, and 4 bases had no gene match. The CDR3 runs 14 residues. Germline CDR1 reads KGHDR; CDR2 reads SFDVKD. The chain's CDR3 is CATSDWTGNNEQYF. The CDR3 DNA reads as TGTGCCACCAGTGATTGGACAGGGAACAACGAGCAGTACTTC.

The sample holds a few counts of this clonotype. The chain employs TRBV12-3 or TRBV12-4 and TRBJ2-5; D may be TRBD2 (5 bases). With 1 base removed from V and 5 bases from J, the gap between germline ends came to 14 bases. There are 15 residues in the CDR3. The CDR3 sequence is CASSLVGDGTETQYF. The DNA for the CDR3 is TGTGCCAGCAGTTTAGTGGGAGATGGTACGGAGACCCAGTACTTC.

This clonotype came up many times. V gene TRBV7-9 combines with J gene TRBJ2-5, with 11 bases identical to TRBD2. CDR1 is SEHNR and CDR2 is FQNEAQ in the germline V gene (reference sequence). After removal of 5 bases from V and 3 bases from J, the junction contained 2 bases not matched to a gene. The CDR3 loop spans 14 amino acids. The CDR3, as DNA: TGTGCCAGCAGCAGGGGACTAGCGGAAGAGACCCAGTACTTC. Protein: CASSRGLAEETQYF.

Regarding this clonotype: A much more abundant neighbour one base away suggests this may be a read error. V and J are TRBV7-9 and TRBJ2-7, with 9 bases fitting TRBD2. This CDR3 spans 15 amino acids. Germline lookup yields CDR1 SEHNR and CDR2 FQNEAQ (reference sequence). DNA for the CDR3: TGTGCCGGCAGCTTAGACCTAGCGGGATCCTACGAGCAGTACTTC. Translated: CAGSLDLAGSYEQYF.

The chain carries TRBV25-1 and TRBJ1-2; TRBD1 is a possible D gene (5 bases). The V end lost 3 bases, the J end lost 7 bases, and 18 bases lay between the germline ends. The CDR3 has 15 amino acids. Germline CDR1 is MGHDK and CDR2 is SYGVNS. CDR3: CASSDGTRGYGGYTF. The CDR3 bases are TGTGCCAGCAGTGATGGGACGAGGGGCTACGGTGGCTACACCTTC.

The V and J genes are TRBV6-5 and TRBJ1-2; D possibly corresponds to TRBD1 (6 bases). CDR3 length: 18 residues. The V end was cut by 4 bases, the J end by 0 bases, with 21 bases between. Germline V gene sequence: CDR1 MNHEY, CDR2 SVGAGI. The CDR3 here is CASSLRPGGLTTNYGYTF. As DNA, the CDR3 is TGTGCCAGCAGTTTAAGACCCGGGGGCTTAACTACTAACTATGGCTACACCTTC.

In regard to this clonotype: A much more abundant neighbour one base away suggests this may be a read error. V and J are TRBV19 and TRBJ2-7; D perhaps matches TRBD1 (7 bases). The CDR3 loop spans 15 amino acids. The V gene lost 5 bases and the J gene lost 7 bases, with 21 bases spanning the gap. Germline CDR1 reads LNHDA; CDR2 reads SQIVND (reference sequence). CDR3: CASSGTMTGTEEQYF. CDR3 in DNA: TGTGCCAGTAGTGGAACAATGACAGGGACTGAGGAGCAGTACTTC.

This clonotype was seen repeatedly, ten times or more. J is TRBJ1-1 and V is TRBV20-1, with no clear D. This CDR3 is built from 12 residues. The germline V gene has CDR1 DFQATT and CDR2 SNEGSKA (reference sequence). CDR3: CNPKRANTEAFF. The CDR3 DNA reads TGCAATCCCAAAAGAGCGAACACTGAAGCTTTCTTT.

This rearrangement joins TRBV5-1 to TRBJ2-7; D is unresolved. CDR1 is SGHRS, CDR2 YFSETQ, per germline. V was clipped by 0 bases and J by 0 bases, with 10 bases between them. The CDR3 is made up of 15 amino acids. The CDR3 DNA is TGCGCCAGCAGCTTGGACGCGGCTAGCTCCTACGAGCAGTACTTC. Residues: CASSLDAASSYEQYF.

About this clonotype: A much larger clone differs by one base, so this may be a read error. The gene calls are TRBV7-3 and TRBJ1-2; D unresolved. The CDR3 extends over 13 amino acids. The germline CDR1 and CDR2 sequences are SGHTA and FQGTGA. CDR3 nucleotides: TGTGCCAGCAGCTTAAACAGCGGCTATGGCAACACCTTC. Translation gives CASSLNSGYGNTF.

Turning to this clonotype: A junction boundary mismatches the germline segment, possibly from a read error. The chain couples TRBV7-9 to TRBJ1-1; D gene uncertain. The CDR3 length is 13 residues. Germline V gene data show CDR1 as SEHNR and CDR2 as FQNEAQ (reference sequence). CDR3 sequence: CASSQAISFWAFF. CDR3 sequence (DNA): TGCGCCAGCAGCCAAGCAATAAGTTTTTGGGCTTTCTTT.

This clonotype was seen many times. The V call is TRBV19, the J call TRBJ2-7, with 9 bases fitting TRBD1. J gave up 7 bases and V 8 bases, and 15 bases lay outside the gene matches. The V gene's germline CDR1 is LNHDA and CDR2 SQIVND (reference sequence). The CDR3 spans 15 residues. Here the CDR3 DNA reads TGTGCCAGTCGAAAGGCCACAGGGGGCAACGGGGAGCAGTACTTC. It codes for CASRKATGGNGEQYF.

This clonotype showed up just a few times. The chain carries TRBV7-3 and TRBJ2-5; either TRBD1 or TRBD2 may fit D (5 bases each). This CDR3 spans 15 amino acids. The V gene's germline CDR1 is SGHTA and CDR2 FQGTGA. The germline V and J ends were trimmed by 6 bases and 2 bases, with 16 bases remaining between them. CDR3 in amino acids: CASSLTRDLQETQYF. The CDR3 nucleotides are TGTGCCAGCAGTTTGACCCGGGACCTACAAGAGACCCAGTACTTC.

The chain uses TRBV3-2 and TRBJ1-1; no DNA check was done on the table's D call, TRBD1. TRBV3-2 is recorded as a pseudogene. The CDR3 is 17 residues long. The CDR3 reads CASSHAWTGVEGTEAFF. The CDR3 nucleotides are TGTGCCAGCAGCCACGCCTGGACAGGGGTCGAGGGCACTGAAGCTTTCTTT.

This clonotype was picked up many times. The chain links TRBV9 to TRBJ1-2; the D gene is possibly TRBD1 (6 bases). V was shortened by 4 bases and J by 4 bases, with 11 bases between the two germline ends. Germline V gene data show CDR1 as SGDLS and CDR2 as YYNGEE. This CDR3 has 13 residues. The CDR3 reads CASSMTGGYGYTF. DNA of the CDR3: TGTGCCAGCAGCATGACAGGAGGCTATGGCTACACCTTC.

The rearrangement links TRBV10-3 to TRBJ2-5, with 8 bases fitting TRBD1. V shed 10 bases and J 1 base; nucleotides not matched to a gene: 8. This CDR3 spans 14 amino acids. Germline V gene data show CDR1 as ENHRY and CDR2 as SYGVKD. The CDR3 loop is CATTLDRGQETQYF. The CDR3 region has the DNA TGTGCCACCACCCTCGACAGGGGCCAAGAGACCCAGTACTTC.

V gene TRBV6-5 combines with J gene TRBJ1-2; maybe TRBD1 (6 bases). Trimming shortened V by 0 bases and J by 8 bases, and 13 bases separated the two germline ends. CDR3 length: 14 amino acids. Germline V gene data show CDR1 as MNHEY and CDR2 as SVGAGI. The CDR3 DNA is TGTGCCAGCAGTTACTCGAGCCAGGGGTACGGCTACACCTTC. Encoded protein: CASSYSSQGYGYTF.

This clonotype has a count of ten or more. The rearrangement joins TRBV12-3 or TRBV12-4 to TRBJ2-7; no firm D call. V gave up 6 bases and J gave up 2 bases, with 5 bases separating them. This CDR3 region has 11 residues. In DNA, the CDR3 is TGTGCCAGCAGGAAGACCTACGAGCAGTACTTC. This translates into CASRKTYEQYF.

About this clonotype: Its ends do not fully match the called genes, so a read error is possible. V is TRBV7-9 and J is TRBJ2-6; D unclear. Per germline, CDR1 SEHNR and CDR2 FQNEAQ (reference sequence). The CDR3 is 18 amino acids. The CDR3 bases are TGCGTCAGCAGCCCCCCAGGAGTGGGAAGGTCTGGGGCCAACGTCCTGACTTTC. It yields the protein CVSSPPGVGRSGANVLTF.

This sequence joins TRBV28 and TRBJ2-5, with TRBD2 identical over 9 bases. The CDR3 loop spans 15 amino acids. The trim removed 4 bases at V and 3 bases at J, leaving 6 bases unmatched. The V gene's germline CDR1 is MDHEN and CDR2 SYDVKM. This CDR3 reads CASSSSGEGKETQYF. CDR3 nucleotide sequence: TGTGCCAGCAGTTCTAGCGGGGAGGGGAAAGAGACCCAGTACTTC.

The chain couples TRBV12-5 to TRBJ1-5, with no clear D. This CDR3 has 16 residues. Germline CDR1 reads LGHNT; CDR2 reads FRNRAP. V lost 0 bases and J 1 base, leaving 10 bases between the germline ends. The CDR3 protein is CASGLVPGISNQPQHF. The CDR3 bases are TGTGCTAGTGGTTTGGTACCAGGAATCAGCAATCAGCCCCAGCATTTT.

Points on this clonotype: The junction departs from germline at one end; a sequencing error may be responsible. The chain joins TRBV10-1 to TRBJ2-6; 9 bases agree with TRBD1. CDR3 length equals 21 residues. CDR1 WNHNN and CDR2 SYGVQD come from the germline V gene (reference sequence). DNA of the CDR3: TGTGCCAGCAGTTACTCTTATGGGACAGGGACTACTCTTTCTGGGGCCAACGTCCTGACTTTC. It encodes CASSYSYGTGTTLSGANVLTF.

The gene calls are TRBV12-3 or TRBV12-4 and TRBJ2-7; TRBD1 agrees at 10 bases. The CDR3 covers 13 residues. The ends lost 6 bases at V and 5 bases at J; junction bases unmatched: 4. In DNA, the CDR3 is TGTGCCAGCAGCGGACAGGGGGTTCACGAGCAGTACTTC. This codes for CASSGQGVHEQYF.